The subject of this entry is one T cell receptor beta chain. Its antigen is undetermined. The data were obtained in a study of tumor-infiltrating lymphocytes in localized non-small cell lung cancer. Study as a whole: From each patient, both tumor and uninvolved lung, non-adjacent to tumor, were sampled. Study outcomes and limitations: Different pieces of the same tissue went to different assays, confounding technical variation with intratumor heterogeneity.

Profiling relied on immunoSEQ multiplex PCR, and the TCRdb table lists in-frame clones only, not all of them. The sample lists 15,000 to 20,000 clones, more than 60% occurring once. This CDR3 spans 14 amino acids. V was pared by 4 bases and J by 5 bases, with 7 bases of the junction left unmatched. From germline, CDR1 is MNHNY and CDR2 SVGAGI (reference sequence). The clonotype comes from a human donor with non-small cell lung cancer. The chain has TRBV6-6 and TRBJ1-2; 7 bases match TRBD1. The sequencing sample was made of lung tumor tissue. The CDR3, as DNA: TGTGCCAGCAGTTTACCCCAACAGGGGTATGGCTACACCTTC. Protein sequence: CASSLPQQGYGYTF.